This T cell receptor beta chain was identified during a study of beta chain features in type 1 diabetes. This clone showed up just a few times. The study reverse transcribed the entire isolated RNA, so it sequenced expressed TCRB transcripts. Sequencing was performed with immunoSEQ multiplex PCR; in TCRdb, only in-frame clones are kept and a portion is missing. Found here are around 330,000 clones, approximately 11% of them singletons; the top ten hold 0.015% to 0.02%. The receptor was isolated from a woman aged 25 to 39 in good health. Specimen: naive CD4+ T cells from blood.

Here the CDR3 reads CASSPGLIGTEAFF. In nucleotides, the CDR3 is TGTGCCAGCTCACCAGGACTTATAGGCACTGAAGCTTTCTTT. The genes are TRBV18 and TRBJ1-1, with no clear D. Germline-derived CDR1 and CDR2 are KGHSH and LQKENI. The CDR3 loop spans 14 amino acids. The V and J ends lost 2 bases and 4 bases respectively, with 11 bases between them.